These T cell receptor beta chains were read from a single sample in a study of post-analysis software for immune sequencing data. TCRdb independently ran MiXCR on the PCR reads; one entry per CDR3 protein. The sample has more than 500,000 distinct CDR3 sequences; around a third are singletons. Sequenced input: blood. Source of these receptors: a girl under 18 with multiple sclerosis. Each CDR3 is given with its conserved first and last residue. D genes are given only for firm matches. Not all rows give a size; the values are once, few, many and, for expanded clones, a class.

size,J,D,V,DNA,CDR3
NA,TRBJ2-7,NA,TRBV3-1,TGTGCCAGCAGCCAAGGGATCGGCGAGGTTTACGAGCAGTACTTC,CASSQGIGEVYEQYF
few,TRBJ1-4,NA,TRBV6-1,TGTGCCAGCAATGGAGGATGGGAAAAACTGTTTTTT,CASNGGWEKLFF
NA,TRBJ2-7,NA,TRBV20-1,TGCAGTGCTAGAGATCCCGACGGCCCTTACGAGCAGTACTTC,CSARDPDGPYEQYF
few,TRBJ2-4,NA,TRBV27,TGTGCCAGCAGTTTCCAACCGGTAGCCAAAAACATTCAGTACTTC,CASSFQPVAKNIQYF
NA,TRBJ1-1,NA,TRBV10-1,TGCGCCAGCAGTGAGTCGATCGACTCCGAAGCTTTCTTT,CASSESIDSEAFF
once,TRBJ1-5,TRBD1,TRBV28,TGTGCCAGCAGTCCAGGGACAGTTTATAGCAATCAGCCCCAGCATTTT,CASSPGTVYSNQPQHF
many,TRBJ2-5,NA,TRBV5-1,TGCGCCAGCAGCTTGGCAGGGAGTTCACAAGAGACCCAGTACTTC,CASSLAGSSQETQYF
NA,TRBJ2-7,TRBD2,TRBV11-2,TGTGCCAGCAGCTTACGTGGGGAGACTAGCGGTAACGAGCAGTACTTC,CASSLRGETSGNEQYF
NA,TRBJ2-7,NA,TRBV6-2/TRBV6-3,TGTGCCAGCAGTTACTTTCCAGCCTCCTACGAGCAGTACTTC,CASSYFPASYEQYF
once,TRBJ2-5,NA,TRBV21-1,TGTGCCAGCAGCTCCGCATCCGGGGAGACCCAGTACTTC,CASSSASGETQYF
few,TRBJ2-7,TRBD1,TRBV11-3,TGTGCCAGCAGCCTCCGGGACAGGGGAGACGAGCAGTACTTC,CASSLRDRGDEQYF
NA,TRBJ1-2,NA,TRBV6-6,TGTGCCAGCAGTTACCGACCGGACGGACTCTATGGCTACACCTTC,CASSYRPDGLYGYTF
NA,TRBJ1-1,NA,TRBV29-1,TGCAGCGTTGAATCGGGGGAAGCTTTCTTT,CSVESGEAFF
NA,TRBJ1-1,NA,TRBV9,TGTGCCAGCAGCGGACGGGGTCTAGGAACTGAAGCTTTCTTT,CASSGRGLGTEAFF
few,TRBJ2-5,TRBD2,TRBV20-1,TGCAGTGCTGCTCTAGCGGGGGGGGAGACCCAGTACTTC,CSAALAGGETQYF
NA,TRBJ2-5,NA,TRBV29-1,TGCAGCGTTGTTCAGGCACGGGTATCCCACTGGGCATCGGTACCGGAGAGCCAGTACTTC,CSVVQARVSHWASVPESQYF
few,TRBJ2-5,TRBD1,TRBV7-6,TGTGCCAGCAGCTCCCTTCCGGACAGGGTCGAAGAGACCCAGTACTTC,CASSSLPDRVEETQYF
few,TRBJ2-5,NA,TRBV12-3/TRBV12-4,TGTGCCAGCAGCGCAGACGGGGGGCCAAGTGAGCAGTACTTC,CASSADGGPSEQYF
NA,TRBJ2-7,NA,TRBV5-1,TGCGCCAGCAGTGGAGACGGATCGGCGTACTTC,CASSGDGSAYF
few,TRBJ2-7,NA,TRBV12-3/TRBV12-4,TGTGCCAGCAGTTCCGGGACAACAACTACCTACGAGCAGTACTTC,CASSSGTTTTYEQYF
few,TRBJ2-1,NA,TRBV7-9,TGTGCCAGCAGCTTACTGGGGCTCAATGAGCAGTTCTTC,CASSLLGLNEQFF
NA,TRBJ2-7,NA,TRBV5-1,TGCGCCAGCAGCTTGGTACCGTCAATAGGAGTCTCCTACGAGCAGTACTTC,CASSLVPSIGVSYEQYF
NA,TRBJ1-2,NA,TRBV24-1,TGTGCCACCAGTGATTTGAAGGAGGATCGACAGGCGGGCGGCTACACCTTC,CATSDLKEDRQAGGYTF
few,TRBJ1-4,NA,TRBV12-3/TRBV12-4,TGTGCCAGCAGCCCCCCAGAGGAAAAACTGTTTTTT,CASSPPEEKLFF
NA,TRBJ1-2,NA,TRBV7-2,TGTGCCAGCAGTTTTCAGGGTTCCTATGGCTACACCTTC,CASSFQGSYGYTF
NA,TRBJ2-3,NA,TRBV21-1,TGTGCCAGCAGGTCCCACAGGGAGAGCACAGATACGCAGTATTTT,CASRSHRESTDTQYF
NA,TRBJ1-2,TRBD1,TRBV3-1,TGTGCCAGCAGCCCGTGGACAGGGGACCCAAGGACGGCGGGCTACACCTTC,CASSPWTGDPRTAGYTF
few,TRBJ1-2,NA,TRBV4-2,TGTGCCAGCAGCCAAGGCGTCAGGGATAACTATGGCTACACCTTC,CASSQGVRDNYGYTF
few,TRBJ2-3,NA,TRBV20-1,TGCAGTGCCAATTGGGACTGGGGGACTAGCACAGATACGCAGTATTTT,CSANWDWGTSTDTQYF
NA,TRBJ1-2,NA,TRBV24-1,TGTGCCACCAGTCCAAATCAGATGCTCTATGGCTACACCTTC,CATSPNQMLYGYTF
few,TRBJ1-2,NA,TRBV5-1,TGCGCCAGCAGCTTGGCCCAAGCAGGGGTCCATGGCTACACCTTC,CASSLAQAGVHGYTF
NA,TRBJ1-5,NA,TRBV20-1,TGCAGTGCTAGAGAAGGGAGTTACAGCAATCAGCCCCAGCATTTT,CSAREGSYSNQPQHF
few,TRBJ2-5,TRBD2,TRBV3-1,TGTGCCAGCAGCCAAATTGGGAGCGGGGGGTACCAAGAGACCCAGTACTTC,CASSQIGSGGYQETQYF
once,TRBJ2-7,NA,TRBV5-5,TGTGCCAGCAGCTTGTGGACAGAAGAGGCCCAGTACTTC,CASSLWTEEAQYF
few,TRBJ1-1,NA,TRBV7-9,TGTGCCAGCAGCTTAGTCGGGGGGTTGACTGAAGCTTTCTTT,CASSLVGGLTEAFF
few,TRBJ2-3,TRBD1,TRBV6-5,TGTGCCAGCACCCGGACAGGGTCCGATACGCAGTATTTT,CASTRTGSDTQYF
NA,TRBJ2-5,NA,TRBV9,TGTGCCAGCAGCGTAGGTTTTACAGGGGGGGAGATCCAGTACTTC,CASSVGFTGGEIQYF
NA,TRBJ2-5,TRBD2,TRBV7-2,TGTGCCAGCAGCCCGGGACTAGCGGGGGGCCTGGGGACCCAGTACTTC,CASSPGLAGGLGTQYF
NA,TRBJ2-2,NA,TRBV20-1,TGCAGTGCTCCTGACAAACAGGGCTCCGGGGAGCTGTTTTTT,CSAPDKQGSGELFF
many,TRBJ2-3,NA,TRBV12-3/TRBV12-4,TGTGCCAGCAGTTTAGACGGACAGACCCGTGATACGCAGTATTTT,CASSLDGQTRDTQYF
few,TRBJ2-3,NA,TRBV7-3,TGTGCCAGCAGCCGGACGGGAAGCACAGATACGCAGTATTTT,CASSRTGSTDTQYF
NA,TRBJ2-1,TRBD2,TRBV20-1,TGCAGTGCTAGTGAAGGACTAGCGGGGACCTACAATGAGCAGTTCTTC,CSASEGLAGTYNEQFF
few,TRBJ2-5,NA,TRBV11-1,TGTGCCAGCAGCCTCGGGACGGCCGCCGTGACCCAGTACTTC,CASSLGTAAVTQYF
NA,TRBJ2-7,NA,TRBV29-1,TGCGGCGTCGAAAGAGACGGGTCCTACGAGCAGTACTTC,CGVERDGSYEQYF
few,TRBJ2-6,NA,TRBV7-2,TGTGCCAGCAGCTTAGTGGGGCTCTTCTCTGGGGCCAACGTCCTGACTTTC,CASSLVGLFSGANVLTF
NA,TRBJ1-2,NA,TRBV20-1,TGCAGTGCTAGATTCCCGTCGTCTAACTATGGCTACACCTTC,CSARFPSSNYGYTF
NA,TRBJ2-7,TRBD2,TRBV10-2,TGCGCCGGCAGTGAGACGAGCGGGGGGGCCTACGAGCAGTACTTC,CAGSETSGGAYEQYF
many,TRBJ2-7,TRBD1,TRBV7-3,TGTGCCAGCAGCCCGAGCCGGGACAGGACCTACGAGCAGTACTTC,CASSPSRDRTYEQYF
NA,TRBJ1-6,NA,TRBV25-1,TGTGCCACTGCAGGGGAGGCCTATAATTCACCCCTCCACTTT,CATAGEAYNSPLHF
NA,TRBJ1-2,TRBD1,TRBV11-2,TGTGCCAGCAGCCCGACAGGGAACTACACCTTC,CASSPTGNYTF
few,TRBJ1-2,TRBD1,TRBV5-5,TGTGCCAGCAGCTGGCAAACAGGGGCCTACACCTTC,CASSWQTGAYTF
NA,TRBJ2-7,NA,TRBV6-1,TGTGCCAGCAGTGAAGCCAGCAACTACGAGCAGTACTTC,CASSEASNYEQYF
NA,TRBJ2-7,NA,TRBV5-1,TGCGCCAGCAGCTTGGAGAATTCAATACTGGTCTACGAGCAGTACTTC,CASSLENSILVYEQYF